This T cell receptor (beta chain) comes out of a study of T-cell reconstitution after alpha-beta-depleted transplantation in children. The CDR3 contains 13 residues. CDR1 is DFQATT and CDR2 is SNEGSKA in the germline V gene (reference sequence). The germline V and J ends were trimmed by 7 bases and 4 bases, with 17 bases remaining between them. Unique molecular identifiers were incorporated during preparation of the TCRbeta library. TCRdb processed the PCR reads anew with MiXCR; each CDR3 protein has one entry. The sample consists of roughly 300,000 distinct CDR3 sequences, around a tenth of them appearing once.

The chain joins TRBV20-1 to TRBJ2-7; tentatively, D is TRBD1 (6 bases). The sequenced sample was PBMCs from the stem cell graft donor, obtained from the stem cell graft. The TCR was taken from a human donor who donated a stem cell graft to a child with acute lymphoblastic leukemia. The chain's CDR3 is CSVPSTGKYEQYF. DNA of the CDR3: TGCAGTGTTCCCTCCACAGGGAAGTACGAGCAGTACTTC.